The clone carrying this TCR beta chain was seen ten or more times. Its antigen is not identified. The sample originates from a study of Graves' ophthalmopathy and Graves' hyperthyroidism. Whole-study results and caveats: Sensitivity reached roughly 88% and specificity 75% to 82% for a 13-signature model separating ophthalmopathy from stable hyperthyroidism. The model reached around 70% sensitivity and about 72% specificity for predicting ophthalmopathy progression. Also, most clonotypes expanded in the thyroid above 0.001 frequency appeared in blood.

TCR beta CDR3 amplification used RNA transcripts. An opening RT-PCR round employed HTBI primers and preceded a second-round multiplex PCR. Using its own MiXCR run on the multiplex PCR reads, TCRdb lists one record per CDR3 protein. The sample carries about half a million distinct CDR3 sequences, approximately 14% recorded once. CDR3 length equals 12 residues. Germline trimming cut 3 bases from V and 12 bases from J; bases unmatched to any gene: 7. Germline V CDR1 and CDR2: SGHAT, FQNNGV. PBMCs came from less than 13 ml of fresh peripheral blood. This receptor was identified in a woman in her 30s with Graves' ophthalmopathy. V and J are TRBV11-2 and TRBJ2-5; 7 positions agree with TRBD1. Input material: blood. DNA for the CDR3: TGTGCCAGCAGCTTCGCCGGGACAGCAGAGTACTTC. This gives the protein CASSFAGTAEYF.